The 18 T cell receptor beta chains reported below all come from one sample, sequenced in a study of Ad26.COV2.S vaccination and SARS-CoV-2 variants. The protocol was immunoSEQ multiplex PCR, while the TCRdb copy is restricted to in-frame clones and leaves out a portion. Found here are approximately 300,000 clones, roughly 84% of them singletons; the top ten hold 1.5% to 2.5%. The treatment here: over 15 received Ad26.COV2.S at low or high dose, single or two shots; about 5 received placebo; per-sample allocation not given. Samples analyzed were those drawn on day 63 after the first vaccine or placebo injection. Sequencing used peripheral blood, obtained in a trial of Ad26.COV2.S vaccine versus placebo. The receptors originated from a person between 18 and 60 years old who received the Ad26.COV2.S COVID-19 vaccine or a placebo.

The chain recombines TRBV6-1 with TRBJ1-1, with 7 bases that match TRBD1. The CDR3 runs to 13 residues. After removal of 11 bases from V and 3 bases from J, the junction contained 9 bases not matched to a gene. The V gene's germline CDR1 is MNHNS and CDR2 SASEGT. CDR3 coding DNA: TGTGCCGCCGAGGGGGCCGGGTACACTGAAGCTTTCTTT. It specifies CAAEGAGYTEAFF.

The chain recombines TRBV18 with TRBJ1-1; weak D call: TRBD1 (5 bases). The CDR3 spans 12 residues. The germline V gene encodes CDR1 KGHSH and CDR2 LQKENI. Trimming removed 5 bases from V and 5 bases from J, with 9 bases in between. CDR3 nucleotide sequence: TGTGCCAGCTCATCCCAGGGTACTGAAGCTTTCTTT. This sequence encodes CASSSQGTEAFF. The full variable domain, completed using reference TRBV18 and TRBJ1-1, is NAGVMQNPRHLVRRRGQEARLRCSPMKGHSHVYWYRQLPEEGLKFMVYLQKENIIDESGMPKERFSAEFPKEGPSILRIQQVVRGDSAAYFCASSSQGTEAFFGQGTRLTVV.

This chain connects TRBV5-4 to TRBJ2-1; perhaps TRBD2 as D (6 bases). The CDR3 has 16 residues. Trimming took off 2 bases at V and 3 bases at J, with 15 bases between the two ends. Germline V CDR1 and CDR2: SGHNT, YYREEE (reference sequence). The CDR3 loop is CASSFLGSISYNEQFF. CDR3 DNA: TGTGCCAGCAGCTTCCTCGGGAGTATCAGCTACAATGAGCAGTTCTTC.

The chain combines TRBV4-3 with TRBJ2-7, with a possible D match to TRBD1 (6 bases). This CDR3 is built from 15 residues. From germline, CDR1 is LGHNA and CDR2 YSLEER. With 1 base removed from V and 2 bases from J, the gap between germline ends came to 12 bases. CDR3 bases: TGCGCCAGCAGCCAAGCCGGACAGTCTACCTACGAGCAGTACTTC. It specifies CASSQAGQSTYEQYF.

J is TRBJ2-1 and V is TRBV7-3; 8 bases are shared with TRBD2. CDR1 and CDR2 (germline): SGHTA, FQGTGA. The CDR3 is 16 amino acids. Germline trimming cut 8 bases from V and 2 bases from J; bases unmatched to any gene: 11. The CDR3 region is CASAAGRGATYNEQFF. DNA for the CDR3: TGTGCCAGCGCTGCTGGGCGGGGGGCTACCTACAATGAGCAGTTCTTC.

DNA for the CDR3: TGTGCCAGTAGGAGACGACAGGTTTCCTCAGCTATCTATGGCTACACCTTC. This codes for CASRRRQVSSAIYGYTF. This chain uses TRBV19 with TRBJ1-2; TRBD1 might be the D (6 bases). The germline gives CDR1 LNHDA, CDR2 SQIVND (reference sequence). Trimming pared 6 bases from V and 4 bases from J, leaving 24 bases between. This CDR3 spans 17 amino acids.

The CDR3 nucleotides read TGTGCCTGGAGTGTAAGGCGAAGCGGCGTTATGGGCTACACCTTC. It encodes CAWSVRRSGVMGYTF. The V call is TRBV30, the J call TRBJ1-2; no clear D gene. With 0 bases removed from V and 8 bases from J, the gap between germline ends came to 19 bases. The CDR3 consists of 15 residues. Germline V gives CDR1 GTSNPN, CDR2 SVGIG (reference sequence).

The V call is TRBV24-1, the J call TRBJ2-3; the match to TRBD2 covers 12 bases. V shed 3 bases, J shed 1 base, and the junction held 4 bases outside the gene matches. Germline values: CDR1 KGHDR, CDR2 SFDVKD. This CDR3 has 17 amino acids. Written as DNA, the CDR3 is TGTGCCACCAGTGATGCGACTAGCGGGGGTCGCACAGATACGCAGTATTTT. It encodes CATSDATSGGRTDTQYF.

CDR3 region: CASSSDRGGSPLHF. Here the CDR3 DNA reads TGTGCCAGCAGCTCCGACAGGGGGGGCTCACCCCTCCACTTT. The rearrangement links TRBV11-1 to TRBJ1-6; TRBD1 matches at 9 bases. Germline CDR1 reads SGHAT; CDR2 reads FQDESV (reference sequence). This CDR3 has 14 residues. V was pared by 4 bases and J by 10 bases, with 5 bases of the junction left unmatched.

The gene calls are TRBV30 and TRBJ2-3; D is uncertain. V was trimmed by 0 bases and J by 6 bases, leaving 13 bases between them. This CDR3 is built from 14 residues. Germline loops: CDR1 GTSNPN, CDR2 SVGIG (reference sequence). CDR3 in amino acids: CAWSVKGGTDTQYF. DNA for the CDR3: TGTGCCTGGAGTGTAAAGGGTGGTACGGATACGCAGTATTTT.

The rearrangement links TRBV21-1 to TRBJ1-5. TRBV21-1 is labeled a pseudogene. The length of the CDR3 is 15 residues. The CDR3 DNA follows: TGTGCCAGTCCTGGCGGGGCAACTCGCAATCAGCCCCAGCATTTT. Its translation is CASPGGATRNQPQHF.

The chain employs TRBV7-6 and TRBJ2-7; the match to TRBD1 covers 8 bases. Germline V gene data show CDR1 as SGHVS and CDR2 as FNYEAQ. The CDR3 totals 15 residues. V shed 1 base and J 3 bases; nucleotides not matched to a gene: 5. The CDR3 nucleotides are TGTGCCAGCAGCTTAGGTGGGACAGGACACTACGAGCAGTACTTC. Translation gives CASSLGGTGHYEQYF.

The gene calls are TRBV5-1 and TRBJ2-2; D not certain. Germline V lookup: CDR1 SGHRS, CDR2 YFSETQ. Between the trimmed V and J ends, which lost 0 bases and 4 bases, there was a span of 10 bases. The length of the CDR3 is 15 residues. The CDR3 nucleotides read TGCGCCAGCAGCTTGGCCAGCAGCCCCACCGGGGAGCTGTTTTTT. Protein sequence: CASSLASSPTGELFF.

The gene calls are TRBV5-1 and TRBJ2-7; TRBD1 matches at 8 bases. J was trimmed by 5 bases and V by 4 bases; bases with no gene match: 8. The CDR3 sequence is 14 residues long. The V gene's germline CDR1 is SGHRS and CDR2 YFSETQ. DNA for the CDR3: TGCGCCAGCAGCATCCAGGGGGCGCGGAACGAGCAGTACTTC. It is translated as CASSIQGARNEQYF.

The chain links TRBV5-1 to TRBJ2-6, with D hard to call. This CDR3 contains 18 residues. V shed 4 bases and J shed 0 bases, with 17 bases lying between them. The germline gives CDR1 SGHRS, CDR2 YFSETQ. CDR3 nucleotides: TGCGCCAGCAGCCCTCCCCCAGGTCGCAACTCTGGGGCCAACGTCCTGACTTTC. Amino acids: CASSPPPGRNSGANVLTF.

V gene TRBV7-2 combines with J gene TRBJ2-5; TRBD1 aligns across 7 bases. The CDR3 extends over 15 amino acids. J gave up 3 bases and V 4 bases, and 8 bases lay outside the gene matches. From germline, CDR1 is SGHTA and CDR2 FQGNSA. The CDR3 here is CASSSQGTEKETQYF. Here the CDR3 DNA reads TGTGCCAGCAGCTCACAAGGGACAGAAAAAGAGACCCAGTACTTC.

Here the CDR3 reads CASRDRGMSSGNTGELFF. DNA of the CDR3: TGTGCCAGCAGAGACAGGGGTATGAGTTCCGGGAACACCGGGGAGCTGTTTTTT. The chain carries TRBV2 and TRBJ2-2; 8 positions agree with TRBD1. CDR3 size: 18 residues. Per the germline V gene, CDR1 is SNHLY and CDR2 is FYNNEI. V gave up 6 bases and J gave up 1 base; unmatched junction bases: 13.

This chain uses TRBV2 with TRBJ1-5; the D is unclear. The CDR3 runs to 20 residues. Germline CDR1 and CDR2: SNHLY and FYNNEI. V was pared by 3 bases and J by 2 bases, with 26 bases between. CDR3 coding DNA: TGTGCCAGCAGTGACTTCCCTTACCCGAGGGAGGGAGGTGGCAATCAGCCCCAGCATTTT. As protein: CASSDFPYPREGGGNQPQHF. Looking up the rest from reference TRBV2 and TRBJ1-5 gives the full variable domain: EPEVTQTPSHQVTQMGQEVILRCVPISNHLYFYWYRQILGQKVEFLVSFYNNEISEKSEIFDDQFSVERPDGSNFTLKIRSTKLEDSAMYFCASSDFPYPREGGGNQPQHFGDGTRLSIL.